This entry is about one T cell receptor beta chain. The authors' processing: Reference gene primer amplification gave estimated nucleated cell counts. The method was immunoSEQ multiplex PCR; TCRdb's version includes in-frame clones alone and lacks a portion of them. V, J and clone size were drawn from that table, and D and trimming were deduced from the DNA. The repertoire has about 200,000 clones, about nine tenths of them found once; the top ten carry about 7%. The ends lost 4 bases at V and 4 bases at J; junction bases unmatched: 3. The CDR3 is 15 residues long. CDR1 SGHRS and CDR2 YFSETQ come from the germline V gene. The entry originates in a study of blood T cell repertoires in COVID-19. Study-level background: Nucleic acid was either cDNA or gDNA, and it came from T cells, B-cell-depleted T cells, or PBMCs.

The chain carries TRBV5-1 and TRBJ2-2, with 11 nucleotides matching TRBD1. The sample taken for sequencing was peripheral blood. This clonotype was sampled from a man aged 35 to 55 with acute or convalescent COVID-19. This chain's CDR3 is CASSEGTGGTGELFF. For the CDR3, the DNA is TGCGCCAGCAGCGAAGGGACAGGGGGCACCGGGGAGCTGTTTTTT.